These 23 T cell receptor beta chains were all obtained from the same sample, sequenced in a study of control samples from healthy donors and cancer patients. Data came from immunoSEQ multiplex PCR; TCRdb stores just in-frame clones and leaves some out. The data hold over 150,000 clones, with around 90% observed a single time. What was sequenced was blood. These receptors originate from a woman between 40 and 55 years old in good health.

The chain joins TRBV5-1 to TRBJ2-1; the D is unclear. The V and J ends lost 0 bases and 4 bases respectively, with 8 bases between them. The CDR3 contains 14 residues. Germline CDR1 and CDR2: SGHRS and YFSETQ. CDR3 DNA: TGCGCCAGCAGCTTGGGAGGCGGATACAATGAGCAGTTCTTC. It translates to CASSLGGGYNEQFF. The full variable domain, in which reference TRBV5-1 and TRBJ2-1 provide the parts outside the CDR3, is KAGVTQTPRYLIKTRGQQVTLSCSPISGHRSVSWYQQTPGQGLQFLFEYFSETQRNKGNFPGRFSGRQFSNSRSEMNVSTLELGDSALYLCASSLGGGYNEQFFGPGTRLTVL.

The rearrangement uses TRBV3-1 (or the pseudogene TRBV3-2) and TRBJ1-3, with a weak D call TRBD1 (5 bases). Trimming cost V 5 bases and J 0 bases, with 17 bases left between them. This CDR3 contains 17 residues. CDR1 and CDR2 from the germline V gene are LGHDT and YNNKEL (reference sequence). The CDR3 DNA reads TGTGCCAGCAGCTTAGGGGTGGACTGGGACTCTGGAAACACCATATATTTT. This gives the protein CASSLGVDWDSGNTIYF.

The chain employs TRBV14 and TRBJ1-1; maybe TRBD1 (5 bases). The CDR3 spans 13 residues. With 4 bases removed from V and 5 bases from J, the gap between germline ends came to 11 bases. Germline V gene lookup returns CDR1 SGHDN and CDR2 FVKESK. The CDR3 loop reads CASSLGAYTEAFF. The CDR3 coding sequence is TGTGCCAGCAGCCTCGGGGCTTATACTGAAGCTTTCTTT.

The V gene is TRBV4-1, the J gene TRBJ1-1; 9 bases agree with TRBD1. This CDR3 is 15 amino acids long. V shed 1 base and J 8 bases; nucleotides not matched to a gene: 8. CDR1 and CDR2 (germline): MGHRA, YSYEKL. The CDR3 DNA follows: TGCGCCAGCAGCCAAGCACCGGGACAGGGCAGAGAAGCTTTCTTT. It codes for CASSQAPGQGREAFF.

This rearrangement joins TRBV13 to TRBJ1-5; D gene ambiguous. The CDR3 has 14 residues. V was cut by 2 bases and J by 2 bases, with 7 bases left in between. Germline CDR1 is PRHDT and CDR2 is FYEKMQ (reference sequence). The CDR3 nucleotides are TGTGCCAGCAGCTTAAGGAGGGGCAATCAGCCCCAGCATTTT. Translating gives CASSLRRGNQPQHF. The variable domain in full, completed from reference TRBV13 and TRBJ1-5, reads AAGVIQSPRHLIKEKRETATLKCYPIPRHDTVYWYQQGPGQDPQFLISFYEKMQSDKGSIPDRFSAQQFSDYHSELNMSSLELGDSALYFCASSLRRGNQPQHFGDGTRLSIL.

V is TRBV18 and J is TRBJ1-5; D remains ambiguous. V was shortened by 1 base and J by 1 base, with 11 bases between the two germline ends. The CDR3 runs 16 residues. Germline CDR1 reads KGHSH; CDR2 reads LQKENI. In DNA, the CDR3 is TGTGCCAGCTCACCACAGGGATCCGGAAGCAATCAGCCCCAGCATTTT. Residues: CASSPQGSGSNQPQHF.

The gene calls are TRBV2 and TRBJ2-1, with a weak D call TRBD2 (6 bases). This CDR3 contains 13 residues. From germline, CDR1 is SNHLY and CDR2 FYNNEI. The germline V and J ends were trimmed by 4 bases and 6 bases, with 10 bases remaining between them. The CDR3 is CASSAGGGNEQFF. The CDR3 DNA follows: TGTGCCAGCAGTGCTGGGGGAGGCAATGAGCAGTTCTTC.

In regard to this clone: One end of the junction is discordant with germline, which a read error may explain. The V call is TRBV27, the J call TRBJ2-5; 9 bases line up with TRBD1. This CDR3 is 16 amino acids long. Per germline, CDR1 MNHEY and CDR2 SMNVEV (reference sequence). The CDR3, as DNA: TGTGCCAGCAGTTTATCACCACAGGGGGCGGGAGAGACCCAGCACTTC. Protein sequence: CASSLSPQGAGETQHF.

This rearrangement joins TRBV6-4 to TRBJ1-1; D unresolved. This CDR3 contains 12 residues. V lost 11 bases to trimming and J lost 6 bases, with 16 bases between them. Germline V gene lookup returns CDR1 MRHNA and CDR2 SNTAGT. The CDR3 region is CAGIGSEAEAFF. The CDR3 DNA follows: TGTGCCGGAATAGGGAGCGAGGCTGAAGCTTTCTTT.

The chain joins TRBV12-5 to TRBJ1-1; 7 nucleotides align to TRBD1. The junction had 5 bases not matched to a gene; V was cut back by 6 bases and J by 4 bases. Per germline, CDR1 LGHNT and CDR2 FRNRAP. CDR3 length equals 13 residues. CDR3 nucleotides: TGTGCTAGTGGCCCACAGGGGAGCACTGAAGCTTTCTTT. Protein sequence: CASGPQGSTEAFF.

The chain employs TRBV13 and TRBJ2-1; 10 bases agree with TRBD2. The CDR3 runs 16 residues. Germline V gives CDR1 PRHDT, CDR2 FYEKMQ (reference sequence). With 0 bases clipped from V and 9 bases from J, the junction kept 8 bases outside the gene matches. The CDR3 DNA reads as TGTGCCAGCAGCTTAGGCAAAGCGGGGGGGCTGGGTGAGCAGTTCTTC. Translated: CASSLGKAGGLGEQFF.

DNA for the CDR3: TGTGCCAGCAGTGAAGGGGGCAGCAGGCCAGATACGCAGTATTTT. Protein: CASSEGGSRPDTQYF. This chain links TRBV6-1 with TRBJ2-3; TRBD1 is a possible D gene (5 bases). Between the trimmed V and J ends, which lost 1 base and 4 bases, there was a span of 12 bases. The CDR3 totals 15 residues. CDR1 MNHNS and CDR2 SASEGT come from the germline V gene.

The genes are TRBV7-8 and TRBJ2-1; 8 bases align to TRBD1. The CDR3 length is 14 residues. Germline trimming cut 4 bases from V and 7 bases from J; bases unmatched to any gene: 6. Germline V lookup: CDR1 SGHVS, CDR2 FQNEAQ. This chain's CDR3 is CASSSGQGRNEQFF. DNA of the CDR3: TGTGCCAGCAGCTCCGGACAGGGTAGGAATGAGCAGTTCTTC.

This clone appeared once. This chain joins TRBV7-8 and TRBJ2-7; no clear D. The CDR3 runs to 12 residues. Trimming cost V 3 bases and J 8 bases, with 11 bases left between them. CDR1 SGHVS and CDR2 FQNEAQ come from the germline V gene. This CDR3 reads CASSFDIRQQYF. CDR3 DNA sequence: TGTGCCAGCAGCTTTGACATAAGGCAGCAGTACTTC.

The V call is TRBV2, the J call TRBJ2-4, with 9 bases that match TRBD2. CDR3 length: 12 amino acids. Trimming at V came to 7 bases and at J to 6 bases, leaving 1 base not matched to a gene. Germline V lookup: CDR1 SNHLY, CDR2 FYNNEI. In nucleotides, the CDR3 is TGTGCCAGCATAGCGGGGGCAAACATTCAGTACTTC. Its protein product is CASIAGANIQYF.

The rearrangement joins TRBV29-1 to TRBJ1-1; D unclear. Germline values: CDR1 SQVTM, CDR2 ANQGSEA. CDR3 length equals 12 residues. V was shortened by 7 bases and J by 12 bases, with 21 bases between the two germline ends. The DNA of the CDR3 is TGCAGCGCCGTTCTCGAGCACCCTGTGTCTTTCTTT. Translation gives CSAVLEHPVSFF.

The J gene is TRBJ2-5, the V gene TRBV2, with 14 nucleotides matching TRBD2. V lost 4 bases and J lost 2; bases outside the gene matches: 3. Germline V gives CDR1 SNHLY, CDR2 FYNNEI. The CDR3 totals 16 residues. In nucleotides, the CDR3 is TGTGCCAGCAGTGTCGGACTAGCGGGGGGTCAAGAGACCCAGTACTTC. Its protein is CASSVGLAGGQETQYF.

The CDR3 bases are TGTGCCACCTGGGCTTTTGGGGAGCTGTTTTTT. Translated, it gives CATWAFGELFF. The chain joins TRBV24-1 to TRBJ2-2; D gene uncertain. CDR3 length: 11 amino acids. V was clipped by 9 bases and J by 8 bases, with 9 bases between them. The germline gives CDR1 KGHDR, CDR2 SFDVKD.

The chain has TRBV6-5 and TRBJ1-1, with D uncertain. There are 16 residues in the CDR3. Trimming removed 3 bases at V and 0 bases at J, with 14 bases between. Germline values: CDR1 MNHEY, CDR2 SVGAGI. This chain's CDR3 is CASSYFEGFMNTEAFF. The CDR3, as DNA: TGTGCCAGCAGTTATTTCGAAGGTTTCATGAACACTGAAGCTTTCTTT.

The CDR3 bases are TGTGCCAGCAGCGTAGTAGATACGCAGTATTTT. As protein: CASSVVDTQYF. V usage is TRBV9 and J usage is TRBJ2-3; unclear D gene. This CDR3 has 11 amino acids. From germline, CDR1 is SGDLS and CDR2 YYNGEE. Trimming stripped 0 bases from V and 5 bases from J, with 1 base between.

This CDR3 is CSVSTGYSNQPQHF. The CDR3 DNA reads as TGCAGCGTCTCAACAGGGTATAGCAATCAGCCCCAGCATTTT. The J gene is TRBJ1-5, the V gene TRBV29-1; a possible D gene is TRBD1 (6 bases). The CDR3 runs 14 residues. The V gene's germline CDR1 is SQVTM and CDR2 ANQGSEA. The ends were cut back, 6 bases at V and 0 bases at J, with 12 bases in the middle.

The V gene is TRBV6-5, the J gene TRBJ2-1; D is unclear. Trimming pared 8 bases from V and 4 bases from J, leaving 12 bases between. Per the germline V gene, CDR1 is MNHEY and CDR2 is SVGAGI. There are 13 residues in the CDR3. The CDR3 DNA reads TGTGCCAGCGAAAGGGTTTTGTACAATGAGCAGTTCTTC. This encodes CASERVLYNEQFF.

The chain combines TRBV6-5 with TRBJ1-2, with 9 bases matching TRBD1. Germline CDR1 is MNHEY and CDR2 is SVGAGI. The V and J ends lost 6 bases and 3 bases, in that order; junction bases with no gene match: 8. The CDR3 spans 15 residues. The CDR3 here is CASSLDRGDDYGYTF. In nucleotides, the CDR3 is TGTGCCAGCAGCCTGGACAGGGGCGATGACTATGGCTACACCTTC.